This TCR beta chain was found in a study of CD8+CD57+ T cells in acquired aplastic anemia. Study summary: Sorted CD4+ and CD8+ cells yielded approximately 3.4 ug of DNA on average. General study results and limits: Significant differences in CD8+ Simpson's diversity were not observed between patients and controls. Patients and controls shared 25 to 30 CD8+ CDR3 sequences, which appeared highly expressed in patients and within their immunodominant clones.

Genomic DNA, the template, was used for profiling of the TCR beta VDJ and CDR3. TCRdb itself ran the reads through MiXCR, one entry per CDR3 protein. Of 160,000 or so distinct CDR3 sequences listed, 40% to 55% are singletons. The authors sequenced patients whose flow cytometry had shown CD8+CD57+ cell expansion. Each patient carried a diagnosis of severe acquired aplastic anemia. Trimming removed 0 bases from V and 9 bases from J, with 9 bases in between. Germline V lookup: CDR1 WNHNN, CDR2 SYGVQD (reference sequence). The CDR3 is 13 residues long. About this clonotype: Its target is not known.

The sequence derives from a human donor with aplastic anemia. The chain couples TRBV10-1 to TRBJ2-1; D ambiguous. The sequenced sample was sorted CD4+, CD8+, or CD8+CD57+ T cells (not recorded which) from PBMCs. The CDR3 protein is CASSESPHTEQFF. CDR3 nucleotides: TGCGCCAGCAGTGAGTCGCCCCATACTGAGCAGTTCTTC.